This entry describes one T cell receptor beta chain. Its antigen is undetermined. The germline V gene encodes CDR1 MGHRA and CDR2 YSYEKL. There are 16 residues in the CDR3. V shed 1 base, J shed 6 bases, and the junction held 4 bases outside the gene matches. The data belong to a study of cytomegalovirus exposure and HLA in healthy donors. Across the study: The early release's HLA-typed donors yielded some 85 million unique TCRs.

The study ran its PCR with 60 Vbeta and 13 Jbeta primers. Profiling relied on immunoSEQ multiplex PCR, and the TCRdb table lists in-frame clones only, not all of them. The sample consists of roughly 120,000 clones, about three quarters of them appearing once. Study-level results: Immune exposure information available was restricted to CMV serostatus.

This TCR was recovered from a woman aged 30 to 39 in good health and CMV-seronegative. The sample taken for sequencing was PBMCs. This chain joins TRBV4-1 and TRBJ2-3, with 13 bases matching TRBD2. CDR3 loop: CASSQGLAGGKDTQYF. The CDR3 nucleotides are TGCGCCAGCAGCCAAGGACTAGCGGGAGGAAAGGATACGCAGTATTTT.